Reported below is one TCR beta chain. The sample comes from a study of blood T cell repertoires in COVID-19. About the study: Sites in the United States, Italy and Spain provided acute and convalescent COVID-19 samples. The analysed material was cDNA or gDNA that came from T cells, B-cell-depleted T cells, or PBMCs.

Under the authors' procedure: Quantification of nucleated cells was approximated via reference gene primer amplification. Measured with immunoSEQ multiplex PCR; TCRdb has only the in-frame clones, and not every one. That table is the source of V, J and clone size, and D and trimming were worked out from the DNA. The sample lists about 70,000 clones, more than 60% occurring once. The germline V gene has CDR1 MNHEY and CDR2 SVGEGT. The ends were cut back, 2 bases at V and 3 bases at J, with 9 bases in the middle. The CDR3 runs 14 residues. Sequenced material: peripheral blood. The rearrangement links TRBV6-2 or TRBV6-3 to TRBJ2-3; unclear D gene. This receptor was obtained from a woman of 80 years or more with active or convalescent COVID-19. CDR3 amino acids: CASSYLDRTDTQYF. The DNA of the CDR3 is TGTGCCAGCAGTTACCTAGATCGGACAGATACGCAGTATTTT.